These T cell receptor beta chains were read from a single sample in a study of identical twins. MiXCR, applied by TCRdb to the 5' RACE reads, yields one record per CDR3 protein. Among 410,000 or so distinct CDR3 sequences listed, 15% to 20% were seen once. The sample taken for sequencing was naive T cells sorted from blood. These receptors were collected from a man between 45 and 60 years old in good health. Each CDR3 is given with its conserved first and last residue. D genes are given only for firm matches. Expanded clones are given a class, and other clones once, few, many or no size at all.

V gene	D gene	J gene	clone size	CDR3 protein	CDR3 DNA
TRBV10-3	TRBD2	TRBJ2-1	-	CAISPLGLAGPGEQFF	TGTGCCATCAGCCCATTGGGACTAGCGGGACCGGGTGAGCAGTTCTTC
TRBV7-6	TRBD1	TRBJ2-3	few	CASSPITGGSTDTQYF	TGTGCCAGCAGCCCTATAACAGGGGGCTCCACAGATACGCAGTATTTT
TRBV20-1	-	TRBJ2-7	-	CSASLAVNPYEQYF	TGCAGTGCTAGTCTCGCGGTGAATCCCTACGAGCAGTACTTC
TRBV10-3	-	TRBJ2-5	-	CAVTDQETQYF	TGTGCCGTCACAGACCAAGAGACCCAGTACTTC
TRBV5-1	TRBD1	TRBJ1-6	few	CASSLDAAGTGNSPLHF	TGCGCCAGCAGCTTGGACGCTGCCGGGACAGGCAATTCACCCCTCCACTTT
TRBV2	TRBD2	TRBJ2-5	-	CASSGVGAGETQYF	TGTGCCAGCAGTGGCGTGGGAGCGGGGGAGACCCAGTACTTC
TRBV27	TRBD2	TRBJ2-5	-	CASSLYGLAGAHRQETQYF	TGTGCCAGCAGTTTGTATGGACTAGCGGGAGCTCATCGGCAAGAGACCCAGTACTTC
TRBV7-2	TRBD2	TRBJ2-1	few	CASSSLWGGYNEQFF	TGTGCCAGCAGCTCCTTGTGGGGGGGCTACAATGAGCAGTTCTTC
TRBV7-9	-	TRBJ1-2	few	CASSLRDYGYTF	TGTGCCAGCAGCTTAAGAGACTATGGCTACACCTTC
TRBV14	-	TRBJ2-1	few	CASSQDWVEQFF	TGTGCCAGCAGCCAAGACTGGGTTGAGCAGTTCTTC
TRBV5-1	-	TRBJ2-1	-	CASSPWVEDYYNEQFF	TGCGCCAGCAGCCCCTGGGTGGAGGACTATTACAATGAGCAGTTCTTC
TRBV20-1	-	TRBJ1-4	few	CSASRGRGAFPFF	TGCAGTGCTAGTAGGGGCAGGGGCGCTTTCCCGTTTTTT
TRBV7-9	TRBD1	TRBJ1-1	-	CASSLPGGHSAFF	TGTGCCAGCAGCTTACCAGGGGGCCACTCAGCTTTCTTT
TRBV6-1	TRBD1	TRBJ1-1	few	CASNRGPIRDTEAFF	TGTGCCAGTAACAGGGGGCCGATCAGGGACACTGAAGCTTTCTTT
TRBV9	TRBD1	TRBJ2-7	-	CASSAGTGAPPFSYEQYF	TGTGCCAGCAGCGCTGGGACAGGGGCCCCTCCCTTCTCCTACGAGCAGTACTTC
TRBV20-1	-	TRBJ2-7	many	CSASPQGNEQYF	TGCAGTGCTAGTCCACAGGGAAACGAGCAGTACTTC
TRBV5-1	TRBD2	TRBJ2-1	few	CASSVGSGGGYNEQFF	TGCGCCAGCAGCGTCGGGAGCGGGGGGGGCTACAATGAGCAGTTCTTC
TRBV28	-	TRBJ2-3	many	CASSLSPWFQGPGPYSTDTQYF	TGTGCCAGCAGTTTATCTCCCTGGTTCCAAGGTCCCGGGCCCTATAGCACAGATACGCAGTATTTT
TRBV12-3/TRBV12-4	TRBD2	TRBJ2-1	-	CASSFWGLVHNEQFF	TGTGCCAGCAGTTTTTGGGGACTAGTCCACAATGAGCAGTTCTTC
TRBV10-1	TRBD1	TRBJ2-7	-	CASSESLDRRNSEQYF	TGCGCCAGCAGTGAGTCTTTGGACAGGCGGAATAGCGAGCAGTACTTC
TRBV28	TRBD2	TRBJ2-5	-	CASSLTDMASGGGETQYF	TGTGCCAGCAGTTTAACAGACATGGCTAGCGGGGGGGGAGAGACCCAGTACTTC
TRBV25-1	TRBD1	TRBJ1-3	many	CASSERTGVGNTIYF	TGTGCCAGCAGTGAAAGGACAGGGGTTGGAAACACCATATATTTT
TRBV3-1	TRBD2	TRBJ2-3	many	CASSQEGRAIWDTQYF	TGTGCCAGCAGCCAAGAGGGGAGGGCCATTTGGGATACGCAGTATTTT
TRBV7-2	TRBD2	TRBJ2-1	-	CASSLGLAGGADEQFF	TGTGCCAGCAGCTTAGGGCTAGCGGGAGGGGCCGATGAGCAGTTCTTC
TRBV7-6	-	TRBJ1-4	few	CASSLGPNEKLFF	TGTGCCAGCAGCTTAGGCCCTAATGAAAAACTGTTTTTT
TRBV7-2	-	TRBJ2-7	-	CASSRRQGGWDEQYF	TGTGCCAGCAGCCGGCGACAGGGAGGTTGGGACGAGCAGTACTTC
TRBV12-3/TRBV12-4	TRBD2	TRBJ2-7	-	CASSHGTSGTYEQYF	TGTGCCAGCAGTCACGGGACTAGCGGGACCTACGAGCAGTACTTC
TRBV12-3/TRBV12-4	TRBD2	TRBJ2-1	many	CASSPQLSGSGNEQFF	TGTGCCAGCAGCCCCCAGCTTAGCGGGAGTGGCAATGAGCAGTTCTTC
TRBV7-8	-	TRBJ2-5	few	CASSPRGAFRETQYF	TGTGCCAGCAGCCCTCGGGGGGCGTTCCGAGAGACCCAGTACTTC
TRBV5-5	-	TRBJ2-1	many	CASSTRDGSYNEQFF	TGTGCCAGCAGCACCCGGGACGGCTCCTACAATGAGCAGTTCTTC
TRBV10-3	-	TRBJ2-7	-	CATISPQGRSYEQYF	TGTGCCACCATTTCCCCCCAGGGTCGCTCCTACGAGCAGTACTTC
TRBV10-3	TRBD2	TRBJ2-1	-	CAISPSGRYNEQFF	TGTGCCATCAGTCCTAGCGGGAGATACAATGAGCAGTTCTTC
TRBV27	TRBD2	TRBJ2-7	-	CASSPIAGAGSYEQYF	TGTGCCAGCAGTCCCATAGCGGGAGCCGGCTCCTACGAGCAGTACTTC
TRBV20-1	-	TRBJ1-4	many	CSANPTGGNEKLFF	TGCAGTGCCAATCCGACAGGAGGGAATGAAAAACTGTTTTTT
TRBV6-5	-	TRBJ1-1	-	CASSYSTGLGAFF	TGTGCCAGCAGTTACTCGACAGGTCTAGGAGCTTTCTTT
TRBV9	-	TRBJ2-3	-	CASSDGGVLALTDTQYF	TGTGCCAGCAGCGACGGAGGGGTGCTAGCGCTCACAGATACGCAGTATTTT
TRBV5-6	TRBD1	TRBJ2-1	-	CASSSKQGFHNEQFF	TGTGCCAGCAGCTCCAAACAGGGGTTCCACAATGAGCAGTTCTTC
TRBV7-2	TRBD2	TRBJ2-5	-	CASSSSPGGRETQYF	TGTGCCAGCAGCTCCTCCCCGGGGGGGCGGGAGACCCAGTACTTC
TRBV9	-	TRBJ2-7	-	CASSVGTDSYEQYF	TGTGCCAGCAGCGTAGGGACGGACTCCTACGAGCAGTACTTC
TRBV29-1	-	TRBJ1-1	many	CSVDDRRNAEAFF	TGCAGCGTTGACGACAGGAGGAACGCTGAAGCTTTCTTT
TRBV20-1	-	TRBJ2-3	many	CSALVGGVADTQYF	TGCAGTGCCCTTGTAGGAGGGGTTGCAGATACGCAGTATTTT
TRBV7-2	-	TRBJ2-1	few	CASLRYGIYNEQFF	TGTGCCAGCCTCAGGTACGGAATCTACAATGAGCAGTTCTTC
TRBV18	-	TRBJ2-7	few	CASSAPGLYEQYF	TGTGCCAGCTCCGCCCCGGGGCTATACGAGCAGTACTTC
TRBV12-3/TRBV12-4	-	TRBJ2-7	-	CASSPIWGSEQYF	TGTGCCAGCAGCCCCATTTGGGGGAGCGAGCAGTACTTC
TRBV7-9	-	TRBJ1-4	few	CASSSQFNEKLFF	TGTGCCAGCAGCTCCCAGTTCAATGAAAAACTGTTTTTT
TRBV5-4	TRBD1	TRBJ2-1	-	CASSKDRASYNEQFF	TGTGCCAGCAGTAAGGACAGGGCCTCCTACAATGAGCAGTTCTTC